These T cell receptor beta chains were read from a single sample in a study of CD8 T cells in ankylosing spondylitis. TCRdb fed the 5' RACE reads into MiXCR, producing one record per CDR3 protein. This repertoire shows hundreds of thousands of distinct CDR3 sequences, 17% found once; its top ten account for over 1%. Material for sequencing was blood, either unsorted or a sorted T cell fraction (not recorded which). Receptor source: a male donor with ankylosing spondylitis. The CDR3 runs from the conserved cysteine through the conserved F or W. The D gene is left open where the match is weak. Clone size is stated in some rows and not others, as once, few, many or a class when expanded.

J gene: TRBJ1-2
D gene: .
clone size: .
V gene: TRBV28
CDR3 protein: CATSVGANYGYTF
CDR3 DNA: TGTGCCACCTCGGTGGGGGCTAACTATGGCTACACCTTC

J gene: TRBJ1-4
D gene: .
clone size: .
V gene: TRBV20-1
CDR3 protein: CSARRPTTNEKLFF
CDR3 DNA: TGCAGTGCTAGGAGGCCCACAACTAATGAAAAACTGTTTTTT

J gene: TRBJ1-1
D gene: .
clone size: few
V gene: TRBV20-1
CDR3 protein: CSASVPGGTEAFF
CDR3 DNA: TGCAGTGCTTCAGTTCCGGGGGGCACTGAAGCTTTCTTT

J gene: TRBJ2-5
D gene: TRBD2
clone size: .
V gene: TRBV30
CDR3 protein: CASSLTSGVGETQYF
CDR3 DNA: TGTGCCTCCTCGTTGACTAGCGGGGTCGGGGAGACCCAGTACTTC

J gene: TRBJ2-1
D gene: .
clone size: .
V gene: TRBV5-1
CDR3 protein: CASSQLRGEQFF
CDR3 DNA: TGCGCCAGCAGCCAGCTTAGAGGTGAGCAGTTCTTC

J gene: TRBJ2-7
D gene: .
clone size: .
V gene: TRBV12-3/TRBV12-4
CDR3 protein: CASSPGGGPMQYF
CDR3 DNA: TGTGCCAGCAGCCCGGGTGGCGGCCCGATGCAGTACTTC

J gene: TRBJ2-2
D gene: TRBD1
clone size: .
V gene: TRBV7-8
CDR3 protein: CASSLWGQTPGELFF
CDR3 DNA: TGTGCCAGCAGCTTATGGGGACAGACTCCCGGGGAGCTGTTTTTT

J gene: TRBJ2-1
D gene: TRBD1
clone size: .
V gene: TRBV28
CDR3 protein: CASRGDRTYNEQFF
CDR3 DNA: TGTGCCAGCAGGGGGGACAGAACCTACAATGAGCAGTTCTTC

J gene: TRBJ2-3
D gene: TRBD2
clone size: .
V gene: TRBV11-2
CDR3 protein: CASSPGLAGTPEYF
CDR3 DNA: TGTGCCAGCAGCCCAGGACTAGCGGGGACCCCTGAGTATTTT

J gene: TRBJ2-1
D gene: TRBD2
clone size: few
V gene: TRBV5-1
CDR3 protein: CASSPGGLAGGESYNEQFF
CDR3 DNA: TGCGCCAGCAGCCCTGGTGGACTAGCGGGAGGGGAATCCTACAATGAGCAGTTCTTC

J gene: TRBJ1-2
D gene: .
clone size: .
V gene: TRBV7-9
CDR3 protein: CASSQPPGGVGGYTF
CDR3 DNA: TGTGCCAGCAGCCAACCCCCGGGCGGAGTAGGTGGCTACACCTTC

J gene: TRBJ1-1
D gene: .
clone size: many
V gene: TRBV29-1
CDR3 protein: CSVEVGGGGTEAFF
CDR3 DNA: TGCAGCGTTGAAGTAGGCGGGGGAGGCACTGAAGCTTTCTTT

J gene: TRBJ2-1
D gene: .
clone size: .
V gene: TRBV19
CDR3 protein: CASSPYSGSSYNEQFF
CDR3 DNA: TGTGCCAGTAGTCCTTATAGCGGTAGCTCCTACAATGAGCAGTTCTTC

J gene: TRBJ2-3
D gene: TRBD2
clone size: .
V gene: TRBV5-1
CDR3 protein: CASSGEGRAGQYF
CDR3 DNA: TGCGCCAGCAGCGGGGAGGGACGAGCCGGGCAGTATTTT

J gene: TRBJ1-1
D gene: TRBD1
clone size: .
V gene: TRBV20-1
CDR3 protein: CSARDDPGQGVRNTEAFF
CDR3 DNA: TGCAGTGCTAGAGACGACCCGGGACAGGGGGTGAGGAACACTGAAGCTTTCTTT

J gene: TRBJ1-5
D gene: TRBD1
clone size: .
V gene: TRBV6-1
CDR3 protein: CASRAVGTGFQPQHF
CDR3 DNA: TGTGCCAGCAGAGCCGTAGGGACAGGGTTTCAGCCCCAGCATTTT

J gene: TRBJ1-5
D gene: TRBD1
clone size: many
V gene: TRBV29-1
CDR3 protein: CSAGQANQPQHF
CDR3 DNA: TGCAGCGCGGGACAGGCCAATCAGCCCCAGCATTTT

J gene: TRBJ2-7
D gene: .
clone size: few
V gene: TRBV20-1
CDR3 protein: CSARGLGYEQYF
CDR3 DNA: TGCAGTGCGCGCGGACTGGGCTACGAGCAGTACTTC

J gene: TRBJ2-7
D gene: .
clone size: .
V gene: TRBV7-2
CDR3 protein: CASSRAGPTVEQYF
CDR3 DNA: TGTGCCAGCAGCCGGGCGGGCCCCACGGTCGAGCAGTACTTC

J gene: TRBJ2-1
D gene: .
clone size: .
V gene: TRBV7-3
CDR3 protein: CASSLGQGKVNEQFF
CDR3 DNA: TGTGCCAGCAGCTTAGGGCAGGGGAAAGTTAATGAGCAGTTCTTC

J gene: TRBJ2-3
D gene: .
clone size: few
V gene: TRBV3-1
CDR3 protein: CASSRRISSTDTQYF
CDR3 DNA: TGTGCCAGCAGCCGAAGGATCTCTAGCACAGATACGCAGTATTTT

J gene: TRBJ2-3
D gene: .
clone size: few
V gene: TRBV27
CDR3 protein: CASSSGGKADTQYF
CDR3 DNA: TGTGCCAGCAGCTCAGGGGGGAAAGCAGATACGCAGTATTTT

J gene: TRBJ2-7
D gene: TRBD2
clone size: few
V gene: TRBV20-1
CDR3 protein: CSARRSGRASLAEQYF
CDR3 DNA: TGCAGTGCTAGGAGGAGCGGGAGGGCATCTCTCGCCGAGCAGTACTTC

J gene: TRBJ2-5
D gene: TRBD2
clone size: .
V gene: TRBV7-2
CDR3 protein: CASRKAGVMGETQYF
CDR3 DNA: TGTGCCAGCAGGAAAGCGGGAGTGATGGGGGAGACCCAGTACTTC

J gene: TRBJ1-2
D gene: .
clone size: few
V gene: TRBV2
CDR3 protein: CASSWDTGANYGYTF
CDR3 DNA: TGTGCCAGCAGTTGGGACACTGGTGCGAACTATGGCTACACCTTC

J gene: TRBJ2-3
D gene: TRBD1
clone size: few
V gene: TRBV12-3/TRBV12-4
CDR3 protein: CASSFRQGSEDTQYF
CDR3 DNA: TGTGCCAGCAGTTTCCGACAGGGGTCGGAAGATACGCAGTATTTT

J gene: TRBJ1-4
D gene: TRBD1
clone size: .
V gene: TRBV5-1
CDR3 protein: CASGTGQARLNEKLFF
CDR3 DNA: TGCGCCAGCGGAACGGGACAGGCGCGACTTAATGAAAAACTGTTTTTT